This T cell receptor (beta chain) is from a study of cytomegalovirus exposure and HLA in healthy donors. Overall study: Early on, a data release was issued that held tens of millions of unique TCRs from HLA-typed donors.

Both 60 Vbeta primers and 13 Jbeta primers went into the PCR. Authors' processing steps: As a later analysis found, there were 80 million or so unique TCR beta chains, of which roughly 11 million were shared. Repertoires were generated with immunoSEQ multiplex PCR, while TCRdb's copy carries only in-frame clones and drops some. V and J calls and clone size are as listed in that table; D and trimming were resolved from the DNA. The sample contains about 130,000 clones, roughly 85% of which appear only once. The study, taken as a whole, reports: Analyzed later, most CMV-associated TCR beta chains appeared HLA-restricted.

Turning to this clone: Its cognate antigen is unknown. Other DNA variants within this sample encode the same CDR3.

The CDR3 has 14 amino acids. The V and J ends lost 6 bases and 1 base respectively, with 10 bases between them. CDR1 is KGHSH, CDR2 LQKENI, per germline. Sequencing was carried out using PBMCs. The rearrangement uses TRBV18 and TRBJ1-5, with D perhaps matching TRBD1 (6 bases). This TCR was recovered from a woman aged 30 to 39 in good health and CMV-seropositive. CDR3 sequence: CASSPDSSNQPQHF. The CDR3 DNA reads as TGTGCCAGCTCGCCGGACAGCAGCAATCAGCCCCAGCATTTT.